This T cell receptor beta chain was captured by sequencing in a study of shared clonotypes between healthy human individuals. Comments on this clone: Its specificity is not known.

Germline-derived CDR1 and CDR2 are SNHLY and FYNNEI. The CDR3 runs to 13 residues. Unmatched junction bases numbered 7, after V lost 7 bases and J lost 8 bases. Study results and caveats: Clonotype sharing across a few donors was observed for about 5.2% of naive CD4 clonotypes.

Evenly divided among several immunoSEQ plates was the genomic DNA of each subset. TCRdb's copy holds only in-frame clones and misses some; the assay was immunoSEQ multiplex PCR. The data contain about 1.4 million clones, around 97% of them singletons. This receptor was taken from a man younger than 40 in good health. Sequenced: naive CD4+ T cells sorted from blood. This sample's subset: CD45RA+ positively selected. The chain recombines TRBV2 with TRBJ1-4; the match to TRBD1 covers 7 bases. The CDR3: CASIDRVGEKLFF. Here the CDR3 DNA reads TGTGCCAGCATAGACAGGGTTGGGGAAAAACTGTTTTTT.